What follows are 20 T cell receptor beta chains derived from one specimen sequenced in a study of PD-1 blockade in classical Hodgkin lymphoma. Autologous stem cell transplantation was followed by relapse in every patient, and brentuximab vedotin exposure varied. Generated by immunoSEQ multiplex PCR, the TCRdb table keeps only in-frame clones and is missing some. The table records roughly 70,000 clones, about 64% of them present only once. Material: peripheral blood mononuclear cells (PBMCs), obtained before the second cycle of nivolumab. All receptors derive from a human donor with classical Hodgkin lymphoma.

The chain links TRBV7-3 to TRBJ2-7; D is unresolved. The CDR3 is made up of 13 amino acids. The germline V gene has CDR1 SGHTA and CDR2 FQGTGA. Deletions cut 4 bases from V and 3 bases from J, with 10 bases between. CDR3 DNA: TGTGCCAGCAGCTGCCGGCCGGGCTACGAGCAGTACTTC. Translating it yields CASSCRPGYEQYF.

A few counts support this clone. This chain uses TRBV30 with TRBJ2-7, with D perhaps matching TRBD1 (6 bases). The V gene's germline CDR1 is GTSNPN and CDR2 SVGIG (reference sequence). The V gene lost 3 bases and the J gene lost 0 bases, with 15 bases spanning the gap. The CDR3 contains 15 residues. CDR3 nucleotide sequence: TGTGCCTGGAGACCTCCTGGGGGCGGCTCCTACGAGCAGTACTTC. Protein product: CAWRPPGGGSYEQYF.

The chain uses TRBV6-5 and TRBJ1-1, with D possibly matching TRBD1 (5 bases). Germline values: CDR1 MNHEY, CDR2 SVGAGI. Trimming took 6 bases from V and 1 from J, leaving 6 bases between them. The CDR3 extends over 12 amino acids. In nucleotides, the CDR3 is TGTGCCAGCAGGACAGCGAACACTGAAGCTTTCTTT. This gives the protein CASRTANTEAFF.

The CDR3 coding sequence is TGTGCCAGCAGCCCCGCCGGGGGTCCCTATGGCTACACCTTC. Translated, it gives CASSPAGGPYGYTF. The chain has TRBV11-1 and TRBJ1-2; maybe TRBD1 (5 bases). This CDR3 contains 14 residues. V was shortened by 5 bases and J by 4 bases, with 14 bases between the two germline ends. The germline V gene has CDR1 SGHAT and CDR2 FQDESV (reference sequence).

Here the CDR3 reads CASRYQPGEGNEQFF. CDR3 bases: TGTGCCAGCAGATATCAACCGGGGGAGGGCAATGAGCAGTTCTTC. The V and J genes are TRBV27 and TRBJ2-1; 7 bases match TRBD2. J was trimmed by 6 bases and V by 6 bases; bases with no gene match: 11. Germline-derived CDR1 and CDR2 are MNHEY and SMNVEV (reference sequence). This CDR3 contains 15 residues.

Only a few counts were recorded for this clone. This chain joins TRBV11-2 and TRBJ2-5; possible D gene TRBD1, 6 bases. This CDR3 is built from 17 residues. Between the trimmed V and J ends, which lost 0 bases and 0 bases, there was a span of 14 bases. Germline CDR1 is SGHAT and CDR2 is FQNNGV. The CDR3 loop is CASSLDTTGTYQETQYF. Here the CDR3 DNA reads TGTGCCAGCAGCTTAGATACTACAGGGACGTACCAAGAGACCCAGTACTTC.

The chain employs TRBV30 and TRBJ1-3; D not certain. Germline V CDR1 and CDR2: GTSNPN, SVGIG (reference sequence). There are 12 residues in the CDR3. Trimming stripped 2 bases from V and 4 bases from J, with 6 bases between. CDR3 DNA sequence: TGTGCCTGGAGTAGCCCCGGAAACACCATATATTTT. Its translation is CAWSSPGNTIYF.

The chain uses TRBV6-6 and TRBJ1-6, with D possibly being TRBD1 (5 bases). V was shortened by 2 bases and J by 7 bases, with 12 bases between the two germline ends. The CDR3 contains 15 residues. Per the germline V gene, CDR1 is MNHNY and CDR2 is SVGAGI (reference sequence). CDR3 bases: TGTGCCAGCAGTTACCGGGACGGCGCCAATTCACCCCTCCACTTT. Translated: CASSYRDGANSPLHF.

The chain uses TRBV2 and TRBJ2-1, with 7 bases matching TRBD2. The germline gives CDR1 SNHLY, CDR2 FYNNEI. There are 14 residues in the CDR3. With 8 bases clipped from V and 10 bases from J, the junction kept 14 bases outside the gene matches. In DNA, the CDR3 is TGTGCCAGCGATCTAGAGGGAGGGGCGGGCGAGCAGTTCTTC. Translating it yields CASDLEGGAGEQFF. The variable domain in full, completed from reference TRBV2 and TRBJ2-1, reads EPEVTQTPSHQVTQMGQEVILRCVPISNHLYFYWYRQILGQKVEFLVSFYNNEISEKSEIFDDQFSVERPDGSNFTLKIRSTKLEDSAMYFCASDLEGGAGEQFFGPGTRLTVL.

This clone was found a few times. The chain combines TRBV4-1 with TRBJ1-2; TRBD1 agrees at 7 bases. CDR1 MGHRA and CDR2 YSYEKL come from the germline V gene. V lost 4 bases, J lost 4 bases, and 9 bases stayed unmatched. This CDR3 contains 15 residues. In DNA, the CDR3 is TGCGCCAGCAGCCCCCGGGAGGGGGCCTCCTATGGCTACACCTTC. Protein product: CASSPREGASYGYTF.

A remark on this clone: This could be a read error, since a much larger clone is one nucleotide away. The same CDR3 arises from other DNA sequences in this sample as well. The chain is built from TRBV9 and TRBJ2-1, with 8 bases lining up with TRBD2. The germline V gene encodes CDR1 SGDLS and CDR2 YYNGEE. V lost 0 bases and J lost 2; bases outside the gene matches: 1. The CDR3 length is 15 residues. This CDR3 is CASSVDGRAYNEQFF. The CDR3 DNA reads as TGTGCCAGCAGCGTAGACGGGAGGGCCTACAATGAGCAGTTCTTC.

CDR3 residues: CAWSPGGVNTGELFF. The CDR3 DNA reads as TGTGCCTGGAGCCCCGGGGGGGTGAACACCGGGGAGCTGTTTTTT. V and J are TRBV30 and TRBJ2-2, with 8 bases aligning to TRBD2. The germline CDR1 and CDR2 sequences are GTSNPN and SVGIG (reference sequence). V dropped 3 bases and J dropped 1; count of bases not matched to a gene: 4. The CDR3 loop spans 15 amino acids.

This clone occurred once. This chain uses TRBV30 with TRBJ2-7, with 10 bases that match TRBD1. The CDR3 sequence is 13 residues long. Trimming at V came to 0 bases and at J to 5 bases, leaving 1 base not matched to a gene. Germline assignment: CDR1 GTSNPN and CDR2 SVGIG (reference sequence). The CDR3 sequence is CAWSVGTGDEQYF. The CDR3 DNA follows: TGTGCCTGGAGTGTAGGGACAGGGGACGAGCAGTACTTC. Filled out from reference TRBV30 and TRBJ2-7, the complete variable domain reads SQTIHQWPATLVQPVGSPLSLECTVEGTSNPNLYWYRQAAGRGLQLLFYSVGIGQISSEVPQNLSASRPQDRQFILSSKKLLLSDSGFYLCAWSVGTGDEQYFGPGTRLTVT.

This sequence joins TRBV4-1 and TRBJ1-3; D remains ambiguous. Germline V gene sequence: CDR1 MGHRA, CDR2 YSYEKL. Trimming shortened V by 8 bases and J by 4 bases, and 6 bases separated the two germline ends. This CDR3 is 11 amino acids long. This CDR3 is CASEGGNTIYF. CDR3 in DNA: TGCGCCAGCGAGGGCGGAAACACCATATATTTT.

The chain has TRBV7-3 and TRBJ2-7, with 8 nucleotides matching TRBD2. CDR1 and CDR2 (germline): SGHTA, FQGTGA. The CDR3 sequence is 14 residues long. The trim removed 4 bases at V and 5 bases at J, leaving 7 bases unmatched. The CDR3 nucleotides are TGTGCCAGCAGCTCGGCGGGAGGCTGGGACGAGCAGTACTTC. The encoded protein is CASSSAGGWDEQYF.

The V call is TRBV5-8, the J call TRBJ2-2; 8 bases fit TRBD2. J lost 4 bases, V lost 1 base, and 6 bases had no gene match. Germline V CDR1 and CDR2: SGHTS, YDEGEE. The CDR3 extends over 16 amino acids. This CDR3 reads CASSLLGTRTTGELFF. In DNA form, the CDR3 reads TGTGCCAGCAGCTTGCTTGGGACTAGAACCACCGGGGAGCTGTTTTTT.

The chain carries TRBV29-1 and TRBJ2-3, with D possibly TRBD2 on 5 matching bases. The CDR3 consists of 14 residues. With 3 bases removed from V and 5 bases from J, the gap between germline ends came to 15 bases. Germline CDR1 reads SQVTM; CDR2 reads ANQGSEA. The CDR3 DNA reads TGCAGCGTTGACGACCCCGATGGAGGAGATACGCAGTATTTT. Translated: CSVDDPDGGDTQYF.

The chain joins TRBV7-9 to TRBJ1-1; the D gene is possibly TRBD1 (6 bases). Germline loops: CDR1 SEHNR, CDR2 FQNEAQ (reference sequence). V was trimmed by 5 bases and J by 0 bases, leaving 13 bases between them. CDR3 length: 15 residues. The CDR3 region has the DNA TGTGCCAGCAGCCTACAGGGAGGATTGAACACTGAAGCTTTCTTT. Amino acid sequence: CASSLQGGLNTEAFF.

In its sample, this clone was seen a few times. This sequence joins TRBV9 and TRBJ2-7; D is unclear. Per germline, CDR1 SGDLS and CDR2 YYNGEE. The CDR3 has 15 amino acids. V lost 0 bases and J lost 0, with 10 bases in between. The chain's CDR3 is CASSVEWPSSYEQYF. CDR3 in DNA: TGTGCCAGCAGCGTAGAGTGGCCTTCCTCCTACGAGCAGTACTTC.

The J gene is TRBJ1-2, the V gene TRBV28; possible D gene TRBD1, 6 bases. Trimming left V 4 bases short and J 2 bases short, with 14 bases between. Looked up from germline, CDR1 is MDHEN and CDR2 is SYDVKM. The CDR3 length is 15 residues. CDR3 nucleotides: TGTGCCAGCAGTTATATACAGGGCTGGAACTATGGCTACACCTTC. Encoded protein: CASSYIQGWNYGYTF.